The entry below gives a single T cell receptor (beta chain) sequence along with its context. This clone's antigen is unknown. No base-level quality is on record; no much larger clone is a single base apart. Participants in the prospective study were aged about 18 to 95 years, lived in 20 to 30 United States geographic areas, and enrolled through a virtual design. Cohort assignment in the prospective study relied on participant-reported clinical history from a screening survey and a study questionnaire. Exposed participants had been in contact, within 2 weeks of entering the study, with a person who had a PCR-confirmed or clinician-diagnosed case of COVID-19. Each participant in the prospective study had whole blood, serum and a nasopharyngeal or oropharyngeal swab collected by mobile phlebotomists. Participants in the prospective study had the option to provide additional blood draws and questionnaires over an approximately two-month period. Before DNA extraction, blood samples from the prospective study were shipped at room temperature or frozen.

The sample is drawn from a study of blood T cell repertoires in COVID-19 (dated by TCRdb to 2018 to 2020). Context from the whole study: Samples from collaborators originated in the United States, Italy and Spain and spanned both the acute and convalescent phases of COVID-19. The material from the prospective study consisted of cDNA or gDNA derived from T cells, B-cell-depleted T cells, or PBMCs. The dataset comprised deeply sampled blood TCRbeta repertoires from subjects exposed to, actively infected with, or recovered from COVID-19. The repertoires were released in a freely available public database intended as a resource for research on the immune response to SARS-CoV-2. Samples came from the ongoing ImmuneRACE study (first 160 participants) plus 1,254 subjects from 6 global collaborators. The sample metadata nearly always contained a de-identified subject ID, COVID-19 status, age in years and sex. HLA class I and class II types, where available, came from metadata supplied by the sample provider rather than from assay-based typing.

Overall study results and their limits: The amount of clinical and demographic metadata varied by source and participant and was provided uncurated.

TCRbeta CDR3 regions were amplified from genomic DNA using the immunoSEQ Assay, a bias-controlled multiplex PCR. In the paper's pipeline: The number of nucleated cells in each sample was estimated by amplification of reference gene primers within the assay. To quantify the absolute abundance of each unique TCRbeta CDR3 rearrangement, sequence reads were collapsed and filtered. For each sample, productive Simpson clonality was calculated by taking the square root of Simpson's diversity index across productive rearrangements. Here the immuneACCESS table is served through TCRdb, limited to in-frame sequences with V and J called. Missing clones are a known gap in these copies; in checked studies unresolved V genes cover under half, and the rest lacks a known reason. V, J and clone size were drawn from that table, and D and trimming were deduced from the DNA. The sample table shows about 350,000 clones, and roughly 90% are seen once. The ten top clones hold around 0.92% of the sample.

From the cysteine through the phenylalanine, the CDR3 covers 18 amino acids. CDR3 DNA only is kept here, 54 bases in frame from base 1. The germline V gene specifies KGHSH as CDR1 and LQKENI as CDR2. Trimming costs V 7 bases and J 0 bases, and their ends lie 22 bases apart. Sequences were obtained from PBMCs or T cells enriched from blood (not recorded which). This sequence was found in a woman in her thirties who had been exposed to COVID-19. The chain is assembled from TRBV18 and TRBJ1-5; D gene: possibly TRBD1, on 6 matching bases. The DNA sequence follows: TGTGCCAGCTTCCCTAGTGGGGGCAGGGAGTATAGCAATCAGCCCCAGCATTTT. Its protein product is CASFPSGGREYSNQPQHF.